This T cell receptor (beta chain) is from a study of shared clonotypes between healthy human individuals. This table comes from immunoSEQ multiplex PCR, and its TCRdb copy is limited to in-frame clones, with some not included. The sample lists approximately 2,000,000 clones; roughly 95% were seen once. Positive CCR7 selection of CD45RO-negative cells yielded the naive CD8 cells, and terminally differentiated effector memory CD45RA+ cells were excluded. Adult Caucasians living in Nashville, Tennessee made up all of the donors. The V end was cut by 4 bases, the J end by 0 bases, with 23 bases between. The CDR3 runs 18 residues. Germline CDR1 SGHRS, CDR2 YFSETQ.

The J gene is TRBJ2-7, the V gene TRBV5-1; no definite D call. This sequence was found in a man in his late teens or twenties in good health. Some clones in this sample may be carry-over from other donors' samples. Sequencing used naive CD8+ T cells from PBMCs. The CDR3 nucleotides are TGCGCCAGCAGCCCTTCCCCCATTACTAAGTTCGGCTCCTACGAGCAGTACTTC. It yields the protein CASSPSPITKFGSYEQYF. Looking up the rest from reference TRBV5-1 and TRBJ2-7 gives the full variable domain: KAGVTQTPRYLIKTRGQQVTLSCSPISGHRSVSWYQQTPGQGLQFLFEYFSETQRNKGNFPGRFSGRQFSNSRSEMNVSTLELGDSALYLCASSPSPITKFGSYEQYFGPGTRLTVT.